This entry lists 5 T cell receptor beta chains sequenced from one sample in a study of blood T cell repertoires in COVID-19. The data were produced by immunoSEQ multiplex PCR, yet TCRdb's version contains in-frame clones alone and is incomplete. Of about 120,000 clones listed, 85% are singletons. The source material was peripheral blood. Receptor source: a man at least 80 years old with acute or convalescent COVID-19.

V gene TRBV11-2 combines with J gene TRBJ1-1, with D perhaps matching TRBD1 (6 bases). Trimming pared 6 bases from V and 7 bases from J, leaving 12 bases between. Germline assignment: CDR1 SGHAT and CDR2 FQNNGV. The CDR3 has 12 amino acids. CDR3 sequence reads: CASSPQGFEAFF. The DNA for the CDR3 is TGTGCCAGCAGTCCTCAGGGGTTTGAAGCTTTCTTT.

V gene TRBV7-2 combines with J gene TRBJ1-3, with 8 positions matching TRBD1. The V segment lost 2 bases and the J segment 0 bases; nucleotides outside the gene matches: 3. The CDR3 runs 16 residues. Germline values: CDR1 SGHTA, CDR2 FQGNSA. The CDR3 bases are TGTGCCAGCAGCTTATTCGACAGGGGCTCTGGAAACACCATATATTTT. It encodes CASSLFDRGSGNTIYF. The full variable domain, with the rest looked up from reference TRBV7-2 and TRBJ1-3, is GAGVSQSPSNKVTEKGKDVELRCDPISGHTALYWYRQSLGQGLEFLIYFQGNSAPDKSGLPSDRFSAERTGGSVSTLTIQRTQQEDSAVYLCASSLFDRGSGNTIYFGEGSWLTVV.

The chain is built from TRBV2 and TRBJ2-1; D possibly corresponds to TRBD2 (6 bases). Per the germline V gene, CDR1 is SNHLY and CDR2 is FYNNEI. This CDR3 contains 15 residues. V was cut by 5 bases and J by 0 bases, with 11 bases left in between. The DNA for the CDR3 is TGTGCCAGCAGTCTGGAGGGAGGCTCCTACAATGAGCAGTTCTTC. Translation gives CASSLEGGSYNEQFF.

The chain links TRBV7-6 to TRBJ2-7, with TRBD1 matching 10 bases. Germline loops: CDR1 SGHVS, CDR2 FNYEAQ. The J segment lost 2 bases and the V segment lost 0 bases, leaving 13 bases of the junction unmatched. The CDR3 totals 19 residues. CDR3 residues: CASSLALGTGDSRAYEQYF. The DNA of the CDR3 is TGTGCCAGCAGCTTAGCCCTCGGGACAGGGGATAGTAGGGCCTACGAGCAGTACTTC.

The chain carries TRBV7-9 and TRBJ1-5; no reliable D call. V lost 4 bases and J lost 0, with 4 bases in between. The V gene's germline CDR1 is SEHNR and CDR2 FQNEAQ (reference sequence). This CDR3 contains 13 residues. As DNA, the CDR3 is TGTGCCAGCAGCTCCAGTAGCAATCAGCCCCAGCATTTT. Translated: CASSSSSNQPQHF.